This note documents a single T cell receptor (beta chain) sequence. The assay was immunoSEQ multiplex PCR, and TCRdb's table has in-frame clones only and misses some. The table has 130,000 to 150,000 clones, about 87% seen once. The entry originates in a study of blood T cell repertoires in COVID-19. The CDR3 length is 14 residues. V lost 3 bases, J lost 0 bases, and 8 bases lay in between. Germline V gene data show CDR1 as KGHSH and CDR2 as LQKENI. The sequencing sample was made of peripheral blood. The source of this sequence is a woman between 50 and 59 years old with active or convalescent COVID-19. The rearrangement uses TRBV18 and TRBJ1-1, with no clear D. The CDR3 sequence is CASSPLDLNTEAFF. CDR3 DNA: TGTGCCAGCTCACCGTTGGACTTGAACACTGAAGCTTTCTTT. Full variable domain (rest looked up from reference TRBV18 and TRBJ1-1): NAGVMQNPRHLVRRRGQEARLRCSPMKGHSHVYWYRQLPEEGLKFMVYLQKENIIDESGMPKERFSAEFPKEGPSILRIQQVVRGDSAAYFCASSPLDLNTEAFFGQGTRLTVV.